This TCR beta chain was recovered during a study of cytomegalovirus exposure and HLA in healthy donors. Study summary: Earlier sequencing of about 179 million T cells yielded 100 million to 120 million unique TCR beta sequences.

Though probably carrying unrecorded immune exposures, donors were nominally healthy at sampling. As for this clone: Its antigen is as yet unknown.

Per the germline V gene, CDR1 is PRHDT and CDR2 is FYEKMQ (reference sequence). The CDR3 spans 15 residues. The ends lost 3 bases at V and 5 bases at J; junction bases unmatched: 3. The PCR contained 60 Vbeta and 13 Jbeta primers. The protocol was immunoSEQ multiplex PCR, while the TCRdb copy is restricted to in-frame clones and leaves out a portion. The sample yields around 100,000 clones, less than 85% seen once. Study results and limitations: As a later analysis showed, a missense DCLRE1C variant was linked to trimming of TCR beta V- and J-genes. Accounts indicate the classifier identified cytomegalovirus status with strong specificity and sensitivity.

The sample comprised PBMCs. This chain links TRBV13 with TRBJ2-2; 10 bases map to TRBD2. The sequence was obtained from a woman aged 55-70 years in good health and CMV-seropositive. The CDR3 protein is CASSLQREGTGELFF. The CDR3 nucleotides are TGTGCCAGCAGCTTGCAGCGGGAGGGAACCGGGGAGCTGTTTTTT.